Each of the 27 T cell receptor beta chains below was sequenced from the same sample in a study of liver allograft versus peripheral blood T cells. The wider study: Comparing T cell receptor repertoires in transplanted livers with those in recipients' peripheral blood was part of the design.

TCRdb re-called the reads with MiXCR, one entry per CDR3 protein. The sample has 10,000 or so distinct CDR3 sequences, over 14% seen once. All receptors derive from a human patient who had a liver transplant. The graft donor may account for some of the T cells.

The rearrangement uses TRBV5-6 and TRBJ2-3, with 10 nucleotides matching TRBD1. V shed 4 bases, J shed 5 bases, and the junction held 10 bases outside the gene matches. This CDR3 has 16 residues. CDR1 SGHDT and CDR2 YYEEEE come from the germline V gene. This CDR3 is CASSLSGQGIGDTQYF. The CDR3 coding sequence is TGTGCCAGCAGCCTTTCGGGACAGGGGATCGGAGATACGCAGTATTTT.

This clonotype was found a few times. The chain links TRBV6-6 to TRBJ1-1, with 7 positions matching TRBD1. The CDR3 is 11 residues long. Trimming at V came to 10 bases and at J to 10 bases, leaving 9 bases not matched to a gene. Germline lookup yields CDR1 MNHNY and CDR2 SVGAGI (reference sequence). Here the CDR3 reads CATAGGYRAFF. CDR3 DNA sequence: TGTGCCACCGCAGGGGGGTACCGAGCTTTCTTT.

Regarding this clonotype: The junction departs from the called germline gene at one end, perhaps through a read error. This chain connects TRBV28 to TRBJ2-3; TRBD1 agrees at 9 bases. CDR3 size: 14 residues. Germline assignment: CDR1 MDHEN and CDR2 SYDVKM. The CDR3 loop reads CASRLGTGTGTQYF. For the CDR3, the DNA is TGTGCCAGCAGGCTGGGGACAGGGACAGGTACGCAGTATTTT.

V gene TRBV3-1 combines with J gene TRBJ1-6, with no clear D. Trimming took off 2 bases at V and 7 bases at J, with 12 bases between the two ends. The CDR3 covers 15 residues. CDR1 and CDR2 (germline): LGHDT, YNNKEL (reference sequence). The CDR3 is CASSQLDMGNSPLHF. The CDR3 bases are TGTGCCAGCAGCCAACTCGACATGGGGAATTCACCCCTCCACTTT.

This clonotype was counted between two and nine times. The chain has TRBV12-3 or TRBV12-4 and TRBJ2-3; the match to TRBD2 covers 9 bases. The V gene end was trimmed by 4 bases and the J gene end by 5 bases; junction bases not matched to a gene: 10. The CDR3 spans 16 residues. The chain's CDR3 is CASSSYGGGAGDTQYF. The CDR3 bases are TGTGCCAGCAGTTCCTATGGCGGGGGGGCCGGAGATACGCAGTATTTT.

This clonotype was recorded at least ten times. The chain carries TRBV24-1 and TRBJ2-3; 10 bases are a match to TRBD2. V dropped 4 bases and J dropped 3; count of bases not matched to a gene: 9. The germline gives CDR1 KGHDR, CDR2 SFDVKD. This CDR3 is 17 amino acids long. CDR3 region: CATSESGRASVTDTQYF. CDR3 in DNA: TGTGCCACCAGTGAAAGCGGGAGGGCTTCAGTGACAGATACGCAGTATTTT.

A single count supports this clonotype. The chain employs TRBV14 and TRBJ2-2; 10 bases are shared with TRBD2. Germline V gene sequence: CDR1 SGHDN, CDR2 FVKESK. The junction had 12 bases not matched to a gene; V was cut back by 4 bases and J by 4 bases. The CDR3 has 18 residues. In DNA form, the CDR3 reads TGTGCCAGCAGCCGAAAGGTGTCTAGCGGGAGTGTCACCGGGGAGCTGTTTTTT. Translation gives CASSRKVSSGSVTGELFF.

Sample share makes this clonotype medium-sized. The rearrangement links TRBV19 to TRBJ1-4; no clear D gene. Per germline, CDR1 LNHDA and CDR2 SQIVND (reference sequence). With 5 bases removed from V and 2 bases from J, the gap between germline ends came to 12 bases. This CDR3 region has 15 residues. The CDR3 here is CASSDSLLTNEKLFF. The CDR3 DNA sequence: TGTGCCAGTAGTGACTCCCTCCTTACTAATGAAAAACTGTTTTTT.

The chain carries TRBV20-1 and TRBJ1-5; D uncertain. The V gene lost 1 base and the J gene lost 4 bases, with 14 bases spanning the gap. Germline lookup yields CDR1 DFQATT and CDR2 SNEGSKA (reference sequence). The CDR3 spans 15 residues. The CDR3 region is CSARGAHLGNQPQHF. The DNA for the CDR3 is TGCAGTGCTAGAGGGGCTCATTTGGGGAATCAGCCCCAGCATTTT.

This clonotype counts as medium-sized. V usage is TRBV29-1 and J usage is TRBJ2-5; D is ambiguous. Germline CDR1 and CDR2: SQVTM and ANQGSEA. V shed 4 bases and J shed 5 bases, with 20 bases lying between them. The CDR3 loop spans 15 amino acids. CDR3 in DNA: TGCAGCGTTGTTCGCCAGAGGAGCCAGATGGAGACCCAGTACTTC. Translation: CSVVRQRSQMETQYF.

The chain joins TRBV10-1 to TRBJ2-1; D gene unclear. V was shortened by 0 bases and J by 15 bases, with 9 bases between the two germline ends. The V gene's germline CDR1 is WNHNN and CDR2 SYGVQD (reference sequence). The CDR3 runs to 11 residues. CDR3 residues: CASSESGAWFF. The CDR3, as DNA: TGCGCCAGCAGTGAGTCGGGTGCGTGGTTCTTC.

The V gene is TRBV3-1, the J gene TRBJ2-1; 13 positions agree with TRBD2. Germline CDR1 LGHDT, CDR2 YNNKEL (reference sequence). Germline trimming cut 1 base from V and 8 bases from J; bases unmatched to any gene: 2. The CDR3 has 15 residues. The CDR3 sequence is CASSQGLAGGYEQFF. CDR3 coding DNA: TGTGCCAGCAGCCAAGGACTAGCGGGGGGCTATGAGCAGTTCTTC.

The chain recombines TRBV14 with TRBJ2-7; D gene ambiguous. The CDR3 is 13 residues long. Per germline, CDR1 SGHDN and CDR2 FVKESK. Between the trimmed V and J ends, which lost 4 bases and 7 bases, there was a span of 14 bases. The CDR3 sequence: CASSPGRKGEQYF. The DNA of the CDR3 is TGTGCCAGCAGCCCCGGGCGGAAAGGGGAGCAGTACTTC.

This clonotype was seen a handful of times. The chain couples TRBV12-3 or TRBV12-4 to TRBJ1-2; 7 bases match TRBD1. The J segment lost 4 bases and the V segment lost 3 bases, leaving 2 bases of the junction unmatched. The CDR3 runs 13 residues. The CDR3: CASSFEGAYGYTF. Here the CDR3 DNA reads TGTGCCAGCAGTTTTGAGGGGGCCTATGGCTACACCTTC.

V is TRBV7-9 and J is TRBJ2-2, with TRBD2 matching over 9 bases. With 2 bases clipped from V and 5 bases from J, the junction kept 3 bases outside the gene matches. Germline loops: CDR1 SEHNR, CDR2 FQNEAQ (reference sequence). The CDR3 has 15 residues. The CDR3 DNA follows: TGTGCCAGCAGCTTAAGAGCGGGAGGTACCGGGGAGCTGTTTTTT. Translated, it gives CASSLRAGGTGELFF.

In its sample, this clonotype is medium-sized (0.01 to 0.1%). The rearrangement uses TRBV6-6 and TRBJ1-5, with unresolved D. The CDR3 consists of 12 residues. Germline V gene sequence: CDR1 MNHNY, CDR2 SVGAGI (reference sequence). With 5 bases removed from V and 15 bases from J, the gap between germline ends came to 17 bases. CDR3 residues: CASSPYGVIGHF. DNA of the CDR3: TGTGCCAGCAGTCCCTATGGGGTAATAGGGCATTTT.

V is TRBV14 and J is TRBJ2-7; 14 nucleotides line up with TRBD2. The CDR3 has 22 residues. Trimming removed 1 base from V and 4 bases from J; junction bases left unmatched: 21. Germline V gene sequence: CDR1 SGHDN, CDR2 FVKESK. CDR3: CASSQGSGGAGTSGRGLYEQYF. Here the CDR3 DNA reads TGTGCCAGCAGCCAAGGGTCAGGGGGCGCCGGGACTAGCGGGAGAGGTTTGTACGAGCAGTACTTC.

The chain is built from TRBV28 and TRBJ2-4; TRBD2 matches at 9 bases. CDR3 length equals 16 residues. J was trimmed by 4 bases and V by 3 bases; bases with no gene match: 7. CDR1 and CDR2 from the germline V gene are MDHEN and SYDVKM. In DNA form, the CDR3 reads TGTGCCAGCAGTTTGTCCAGCGGGGGGCTGAAAAACATTCAGTACTTC. This sequence encodes CASSLSSGGLKNIQYF.

This clonotype was recorded a few times. V and J are TRBV28 and TRBJ2-2, with a tentative D call TRBD1 (6 bases). The CDR3 has 17 amino acids. Germline V CDR1 and CDR2: MDHEN, SYDVKM. V lost 6 bases and J 6 bases, leaving 23 bases between the germline ends. The CDR3 bases are TGTGCCAGCAGATTAACCCACAGGGATTTGGATCCCGGGGAGCTGTTTTTT. This gives the protein CASRLTHRDLDPGELFF.

In its sample, this clonotype ranks as medium-sized. V usage is TRBV15 and J usage is TRBJ1-5; D possibly corresponds to TRBD1 (5 bases). CDR3 size: 14 residues. Trimming took off 5 bases at V and 7 bases at J, with 15 bases between the two ends. CDR1 is LNHNV and CDR2 is YYDKDF in the germline V gene (reference sequence). In DNA, the CDR3 is TGTGCCACCAGCGGCCCAGGGAGTCGGCAGCCCCAGCATTTT. It encodes CATSGPGSRQPQHF.

V gene TRBV7-3 combines with J gene TRBJ1-1; D ambiguous. The CDR3 is 14 residues long. V was shortened by 6 bases and J by 0 bases, with 11 bases between the two germline ends. Germline-derived CDR1 and CDR2 are SGHTA and FQGTGA. The chain's CDR3 is CASRLAGMNTEAFF. The CDR3, as DNA: TGTGCCAGCAGGTTGGCAGGAATGAACACTGAAGCTTTCTTT.

Relative to its sample, this clonotype is medium-sized. CDR3 protein: CASSIRGGQGPNNSPLHF. The CDR3 bases are TGTGCCAGTAGTATAAGAGGCGGACAGGGACCGAATAATTCACCCCTCCACTTT. The V gene is TRBV19, the J gene TRBJ1-6, with 8 bases identical to TRBD1. CDR1 and CDR2 (germline): LNHDA, SQIVND (reference sequence). This CDR3 region has 18 residues. The V gene end was trimmed by 2 bases and the J gene end by 5 bases; junction bases not matched to a gene: 11.

A note on this clonotype: This may come from a read error, since a much larger clone is one base off. The chain is built from TRBV7-9 and TRBJ1-2; 11 bases fit TRBD1. CDR3 length: 17 amino acids. From germline, CDR1 is SEHNR and CDR2 FQNEAQ (reference sequence). J gave up 4 bases and V 5 bases, and 12 bases lay outside the gene matches. The CDR3: CASSRLPDRGHGYGYTF. CDR3 nucleotides: TGTGCCAGCAGCCGACTACCGGACAGGGGGCACGGCTATGGCTACACCTTC. The full variable domain, completed using reference TRBV7-9 and TRBJ1-2, is DTGVSQNPRHKITKRGQNVTFRCDPISEHNRLYWYRQTLGQGPEFLTYFQNEAQLEKSRLLSDRFSAERPKGSFSTLEIQRTEQGDSAMYLCASSRLPDRGHGYGYTFGSGTRLTVV.

This sequence joins TRBV20-1 and TRBJ1-1; D is ambiguous. This CDR3 contains 14 residues. The germline gives CDR1 DFQATT, CDR2 SNEGSKA (reference sequence). V dropped 5 bases and J dropped 0 bases, with 13 bases sitting between them. This CDR3 is CSAPRTFMNTEAFF. The CDR3 bases are TGCAGTGCTCCACGGACCTTTATGAACACTGAAGCTTTCTTT.

This clonotype has a count of ten or more. CDR3 sequence (DNA): TGTGCCAGCAGCCCGATGACAGACTCCTATGGCTACACCTTC. It codes for CASSPMTDSYGYTF. J is TRBJ1-2 and V is TRBV7-2, with a weak D call TRBD1 (5 bases). Deletions cut 5 bases from V and 4 bases from J, with 14 bases between. Per germline, CDR1 SGHTA and CDR2 FQGNSA. The CDR3 has 14 residues.

This clonotype was counted only a few times. The CDR3 protein is CAWGVLQPQHF. The CDR3 coding sequence is TGTGCCTGGGGGGTTTTACAGCCCCAGCATTTT. This sequence joins TRBV30 and TRBJ1-5, with D unclear. This CDR3 contains 11 residues. Per the germline V gene, CDR1 is GTSNPN and CDR2 is SVGIG (reference sequence). V lost 5 bases and J lost 7, with 9 bases in between. The complete variable domain, with remaining parts taken from reference TRBV30 and TRBJ1-5, reads SQTIHQWPATLVQPVGSPLSLECTVEGTSNPNLYWYRQAAGRGLQLLFYSVGIGQISSEVPQNLSASRPQDRQFILSSKKLLLSDSGFYLCAWGVLQPQHFGDGTRLSIL.

By frequency in the sample, this clonotype is medium-sized. The rearrangement uses TRBV18 and TRBJ2-5; 13 bases are shared with TRBD2. The CDR3 loop spans 20 amino acids. Germline loops: CDR1 KGHSH, CDR2 LQKENI. V lost 1 base and J lost 2; bases outside the gene matches: 13. The CDR3 is CASSPQLGVPGLAGQETQYF. CDR3 nucleotide sequence: TGTGCCAGCTCACCACAGTTAGGAGTGCCGGGACTAGCGGGGCAAGAGACCCAGTACTTC.